The entry that follows covers one T cell receptor beta chain sequence. One end of the junction does not line up with germline, which may come from a read error. The entry originates in a study of metastatic and nonmetastatic thyroid tumors. MiXCR was used by TCRdb to re-call the PCR reads. Altogether some 30,000 clones are present, about 3.9% being singletons, with the ten largest covering around 20%. Treatment of any kind had been given to no patient before thyroid surgery. Germline V gene sequence: CDR1 MNHNS, CDR2 SASEGT. The CDR3 consists of 18 residues. Sequences were obtained from blood. The sequence derives from a female donor with papillary thyroid cancer or a benign thyroid nodule (not recorded which). Some clones in this sample may be carry-over from other donors' samples. The V call is TRBV6-1, the J call TRBJ1-2; TRBD1 might be the D (6 bases). For the CDR3, the DNA is TGTGCCAGCAGCAGCCGGCCGGACAGTGGGCGTCGAGTCTATTGCTACACCTTC. Encoded protein: CASSSRPDSGRRVYCYTF.